These T cell receptor beta chains were read from a single sample in a study of blood T cells in healthy people across ages. Each CDR3 protein gets one entry after TCRdb re-called the 5' RACE reads with MiXCR. Of some 1,800,000 distinct CDR3 sequences in the sample, around 40% were seen once. Sequences were obtained from blood. The receptors shown here come from a human donor in good health. Each CDR3 is given with its conserved first and last residue. The order of the fields is D gene, clone size, V gene, J gene, CDR3 DNA, CDR3 protein. A D gene is named only where the DNA matches it firmly. Clone size is given for some rows only: seen once, a few or many times, or a class if the clone is expanded.

D gene: -
clone size: few
V gene: TRBV12-3/TRBV12-4
J gene: TRBJ1-2
CDR3 DNA: TGTGCCAGCAGCTCCCCGGGCTCTAGGGGCCACACCTTC
CDR3 protein: CASSSPGSRGHTF

D gene: TRBD1
clone size: -
V gene: TRBV6-2/TRBV6-3
J gene: TRBJ2-1
CDR3 DNA: TGTGCCAGCAGTTACTCGGGGTTTGAGGGGGCCTCCATGCACAATGAGCAGTTCTTC
CDR3 protein: CASSYSGFEGASMHNEQFF

D gene: -
clone size: -
V gene: TRBV29-1
J gene: TRBJ2-7
CDR3 DNA: TGCAGCGTTTCCTATCCTAGCTACGAGCAGTACTTC
CDR3 protein: CSVSYPSYEQYF

D gene: -
clone size: -
V gene: TRBV2
J gene: TRBJ1-4
CDR3 DNA: TGTGCCAGCAGCCGGGTGGGAGGTGATGAAAAACTGTTTTTT
CDR3 protein: CASSRVGGDEKLFF

D gene: -
clone size: -
V gene: TRBV20-1
J gene: TRBJ1-4
CDR3 DNA: TGCAGTGCTCCTAACAGGGCTGGGGATGAAAAACGGTTTTTT
CDR3 protein: CSAPNRAGDEKRFF

D gene: -
clone size: -
V gene: TRBV6-5
J gene: TRBJ2-1
CDR3 DNA: TGTGCCAGCAGCCTTACTAGTGCCTACAATGAGCAGTTCTTC
CDR3 protein: CASSLTSAYNEQFF

D gene: -
clone size: -
V gene: TRBV7-3
J gene: TRBJ2-6
CDR3 DNA: TGTGCCAGCAGCTTACGAGGGACACCCCACTCTGGGGCCAACGTCCTGACTTTC
CDR3 protein: CASSLRGTPHSGANVLTF

D gene: -
clone size: -
V gene: TRBV7-2
J gene: TRBJ1-5
CDR3 DNA: TGTGCCAGCAGCTTAGACCTTGGACCTGGTCAGCCCCAGCATTTT
CDR3 protein: CASSLDLGPGQPQHF

D gene: -
clone size: -
V gene: TRBV10-3
J gene: TRBJ1-6
CDR3 DNA: TGTGCCATCAGTGCTGGCGGACAGATTAATTCACCCCTCCACTTT
CDR3 protein: CAISAGGQINSPLHF

D gene: TRBD2
clone size: -
V gene: TRBV6-4
J gene: TRBJ2-1
CDR3 DNA: TGTGCCAGCAGTGATTCGGGACTACCTTACAATGAGCAGTTCTTC
CDR3 protein: CASSDSGLPYNEQFF

D gene: -
clone size: -
V gene: TRBV7-9
J gene: TRBJ1-2
CDR3 DNA: TGTGCCAGCAGCTTAGGACAGGAACCTCTCTATGGCTACACCTTC
CDR3 protein: CASSLGQEPLYGYTF

D gene: -
clone size: -
V gene: TRBV3-1
J gene: TRBJ1-1
CDR3 DNA: TGTGCCAGCAGCTTTTCTCAGGGTAGGAACACTGAAGCTTTCTTT
CDR3 protein: CASSFSQGRNTEAFF

D gene: TRBD1
clone size: -
V gene: TRBV15
J gene: TRBJ2-2
CDR3 DNA: TGTGCCACCAGCAGAGATCCGGGACAGATTAACACCGGGGAGCTGTTTTTT
CDR3 protein: CATSRDPGQINTGELFF

D gene: -
clone size: -
V gene: TRBV4-1
J gene: TRBJ2-1
CDR3 DNA: TGCGCCAGCAGCACAGACGAGGGTTTCTACAATGAGCAGTTCTTC
CDR3 protein: CASSTDEGFYNEQFF

D gene: TRBD1
clone size: once
V gene: TRBV12-3/TRBV12-4
J gene: TRBJ2-3
CDR3 DNA: TGTGCCACCGGGGACAGGGATGAACCAGATACGCAGTATTTT
CDR3 protein: CATGDRDEPDTQYF

D gene: TRBD1
clone size: many
V gene: TRBV10-3
J gene: TRBJ2-1
CDR3 DNA: TGTGCCACCGAACCGACGACAGGGGCTGACAATGAGCAGTTCTTC
CDR3 protein: CATEPTTGADNEQFF

D gene: -
clone size: few
V gene: TRBV4-2
J gene: TRBJ2-1
CDR3 DNA: TGTGCCAGCAGCCCCCCTTTTGGGCCTTACAATGAGCAGTTCTTC
CDR3 protein: CASSPPFGPYNEQFF

D gene: -
clone size: -
V gene: TRBV7-3
J gene: TRBJ2-5
CDR3 DNA: TGTGCCAGCAGCCCCGCCCCAACAGTTACCCAAGAGACCCAGTACTTC
CDR3 protein: CASSPAPTVTQETQYF

D gene: -
clone size: -
V gene: TRBV12-3/TRBV12-4
J gene: TRBJ2-7
CDR3 DNA: TGTGCCAGCACCCAAAAGGAAAGTGGCTACGAGCAGTACTTC
CDR3 protein: CASTQKESGYEQYF

D gene: -
clone size: -
V gene: TRBV7-3
J gene: TRBJ2-3
CDR3 DNA: TGTGCCAGCAGCCCGGAGTCCCGGGCAGATACGCAGTATTTT
CDR3 protein: CASSPESRADTQYF

D gene: -
clone size: few
V gene: TRBV4-3
J gene: TRBJ2-7
CDR3 DNA: TGCGCCAGCAGCCAAGAGGGTCATACCTCCTACGAGCAGTACTTC
CDR3 protein: CASSQEGHTSYEQYF

D gene: -
clone size: few
V gene: TRBV7-3
J gene: TRBJ2-1
CDR3 DNA: TGTGCCAGCAGCTTAGTCCGGCGGGGGCTCAACAATGAGCAGTTCTTC
CDR3 protein: CASSLVRRGLNNEQFF

D gene: -
clone size: many
V gene: TRBV20-1
J gene: TRBJ1-3
CDR3 DNA: TGCAGTGCTAGAGCCCAGGGGCTATCTGGAAACACCATATATTTT
CDR3 protein: CSARAQGLSGNTIYF

D gene: -
clone size: -
V gene: TRBV6-2/TRBV6-3
J gene: TRBJ2-7
CDR3 DNA: TGTGCCAGCCATGGGTACCAGGCCACCTACGAGCAGTACTTC
CDR3 protein: CASHGYQATYEQYF

D gene: -
clone size: many
V gene: TRBV4-3
J gene: TRBJ2-6
CDR3 DNA: TGCGCCAGCAGCCAAGCATACTCAAAGGGTGTCTCTGGGGCCAACGTCCTGACTTTC
CDR3 protein: CASSQAYSKGVSGANVLTF

D gene: -
clone size: -
V gene: TRBV12-3/TRBV12-4
J gene: TRBJ1-2
CDR3 DNA: TGTGCCAGCAGTTTTGGGGAGAGGGTACGGGGCTACACCTTC
CDR3 protein: CASSFGERVRGYTF

D gene: TRBD2
clone size: -
V gene: TRBV4-3
J gene: TRBJ2-1
CDR3 DNA: TGCGCCAGCAGCCAAGGGACCCTAGCGGGGGGGCTGGACAATGAGCAGTTCTTC
CDR3 protein: CASSQGTLAGGLDNEQFF

D gene: TRBD1
clone size: -
V gene: TRBV11-2
J gene: TRBJ2-4
CDR3 DNA: TGTGCCAGCACCCCACCTGGACAGGGGCTAGCCAAAAACATTCAGTACTTC
CDR3 protein: CASTPPGQGLAKNIQYF

D gene: -
clone size: few
V gene: TRBV20-1
J gene: TRBJ2-3
CDR3 DNA: TGCAGTGCTGCGTTTGGGGGGCCCACAGATACGCAGTATTTT
CDR3 protein: CSAAFGGPTDTQYF

D gene: TRBD1
clone size: few
V gene: TRBV7-9
J gene: TRBJ2-1
CDR3 DNA: TGTGCCAGCCTAACTCCCGGGACAGGGTACAATGAGCAGTTCTTC
CDR3 protein: CASLTPGTGYNEQFF

D gene: -
clone size: -
V gene: TRBV3-1
J gene: TRBJ1-2
CDR3 DNA: TGTGCCAGCAGCCAAGGCCGGGGGGTGGGCTACACCTTC
CDR3 protein: CASSQGRGVGYTF

D gene: TRBD1
clone size: -
V gene: TRBV12-3/TRBV12-4
J gene: TRBJ2-7
CDR3 DNA: TGTGCCAGCAGGGTGACAGGGTCCTACGAGCAGTACTTC
CDR3 protein: CASRVTGSYEQYF

D gene: TRBD1
clone size: many
V gene: TRBV12-3/TRBV12-4
J gene: TRBJ2-7
CDR3 DNA: TGTGCCAGCAGTTTAGCCGGGACAGGGATAACAACTCAGTACTTC
CDR3 protein: CASSLAGTGITTQYF

D gene: -
clone size: -
V gene: TRBV6-6
J gene: TRBJ1-2
CDR3 DNA: TGTGCCAGCAGGCCCAGGGAAGGCGGCCGCTATGGCTACACCTTC
CDR3 protein: CASRPREGGRYGYTF

D gene: -
clone size: -
V gene: TRBV10-3
J gene: TRBJ2-3
CDR3 DNA: TGTGCCATCAGTCTGGGGGACGGCACAGATACGCAGTATTTT
CDR3 protein: CAISLGDGTDTQYF

D gene: -
clone size: -
V gene: TRBV7-2
J gene: TRBJ1-3
CDR3 DNA: TGTGCCAGCAGCTCCTCGTGGGGTGGTGGAAACACCATATATTTT
CDR3 protein: CASSSSWGGGNTIYF

D gene: -
clone size: -
V gene: TRBV19
J gene: TRBJ1-4
CDR3 DNA: TGTGCCAGTAGAGTTGCAGCGGATGAAAAACTGTTTTTT
CDR3 protein: CASRVAADEKLFF

D gene: -
clone size: -
V gene: TRBV12-3/TRBV12-4
J gene: TRBJ2-5
CDR3 DNA: TGTGCCAGCAGTTTATATCAGGGTGAGGTCATACAAGAGACCCAGTACTTC
CDR3 protein: CASSLYQGEVIQETQYF

D gene: -
clone size: few
V gene: TRBV4-3
J gene: TRBJ2-1
CDR3 DNA: TGCGCCAGCAGCCAAGTCTTGAGAAACAATGAGCAGTTCTTC
CDR3 protein: CASSQVLRNNEQFF

D gene: -
clone size: few
V gene: TRBV10-3
J gene: TRBJ1-2
CDR3 DNA: TGTGCCATCAGTGAGGCAGCTAACTATGGCTACACCTTC
CDR3 protein: CAISEAANYGYTF

D gene: -
clone size: -
V gene: TRBV2
J gene: TRBJ2-7
CDR3 DNA: TGTGCCAGCGAAGGGGGGATTAGCTCCTACGAGCAGTACTTC
CDR3 protein: CASEGGISSYEQYF

D gene: -
clone size: few
V gene: TRBV5-5
J gene: TRBJ2-1
CDR3 DNA: TGTGCCAGCAGCCAGATTGGGCAGGGGAAGTCAATGGTTGAGCAGTTCTTC
CDR3 protein: CASSQIGQGKSMVEQFF

D gene: -
clone size: -
V gene: TRBV5-1
J gene: TRBJ1-5
CDR3 DNA: TGCGCCAGCAGCCCTAACGGGGGTAGCAATCAGCCCCAGCATTTT
CDR3 protein: CASSPNGGSNQPQHF

D gene: TRBD1
clone size: -
V gene: TRBV10-3
J gene: TRBJ1-5
CDR3 DNA: TGTGCCACGAACCGGGACAGAGACAATCAGCCCCAGCATTTT
CDR3 protein: CATNRDRDNQPQHF

D gene: -
clone size: few
V gene: TRBV20-1
J gene: TRBJ1-2
CDR3 DNA: TGCAGTGCTAGAGACTACCGTCCGCTTAATGGCTACACCTTC
CDR3 protein: CSARDYRPLNGYTF

D gene: TRBD1
clone size: many
V gene: TRBV29-1
J gene: TRBJ2-3
CDR3 DNA: TGCAGCGCAGGACAGGGGGGCACAGATACGCAGTATTTT
CDR3 protein: CSAGQGGTDTQYF

D gene: -
clone size: many
V gene: TRBV27
J gene: TRBJ2-6
CDR3 DNA: TGTGCCAGCAGCCGTGGGGCCAACGTCCTGACTTTC
CDR3 protein: CASSRGANVLTF

D gene: -
clone size: few
V gene: TRBV29-1
J gene: TRBJ2-1
CDR3 DNA: TGCAGCGTTGATCGGGCCACCTACAATGAGCAGTTCTTC
CDR3 protein: CSVDRATYNEQFF

D gene: -
clone size: few
V gene: TRBV7-2
J gene: TRBJ2-5
CDR3 DNA: TGTGCCAGCACCAGGGTGGCAGAGACCCAGTACTTC
CDR3 protein: CASTRVAETQYF

D gene: -
clone size: -
V gene: TRBV7-3
J gene: TRBJ1-2
CDR3 DNA: TGTGCCAGCAGCTTAACTGCGGGGAATAGGTATGGCTACACCTTC
CDR3 protein: CASSLTAGNRYGYTF

D gene: TRBD1
clone size: -
V gene: TRBV6-1
J gene: TRBJ1-2
CDR3 DNA: TGTGCCAGCAGTGAAGCGCCGGGACAGGGTTCATCAAGCTATGGCTACACCTTC
CDR3 protein: CASSEAPGQGSSSYGYTF

D gene: TRBD2
clone size: few
V gene: TRBV20-1
J gene: TRBJ2-1
CDR3 DNA: TGCAGTGCTTACAGCGGGGACTGGGTGGTCAATGAGCAGTTCTTC
CDR3 protein: CSAYSGDWVVNEQFF

D gene: -
clone size: -
V gene: TRBV3-1
J gene: TRBJ2-1
CDR3 DNA: TGTGCCAGCAGCCAATCAATGGAGCAGTTCTTC
CDR3 protein: CASSQSMEQFF